The source of this TCR beta chain is a study of monozygotic twins with inflammatory bowel disease. Per the germline V gene, CDR1 is SGHTA and CDR2 is FQGNSA. This CDR3 has 15 residues. cDNA encoding TCRalpha and TCRbeta underwent two nested PCRs of approximately 17 and 9 cycles, each of which was followed by bead purification. Reanalyzing the 5' RACE reads, TCRdb keeps one entry per CDR3 protein, without DNA. The sample totals just over 300,000 distinct CDR3 sequences. Overall study results and limits: In these data, no single strong IBD-associated signal or clonotype received support.

Notes on this clonotype: The antigen remains unidentified.

The gene calls are TRBV7-2 and TRBJ2-7. The specimen was blood. The TCR comes from a human donor with ulcerative colitis or Crohn's disease, or a healthy co-twin of an affected twin (not recorded which). The CDR3 here is CASSSVRWPLYEQYF. Based on the CDR3 plus reference TRBV7-2 and TRBJ2-7, the full variable domain is GAGVSQSPSNKVTEKGKDVELRCDPISGHTALYWYRQSLGQGLEFLIYFQGNSAPDKSGLPSDRFSAERTGGSVSTLTIQRTQQEDSAVYLCASSSVRWPLYEQYFGPGTRLTVT.